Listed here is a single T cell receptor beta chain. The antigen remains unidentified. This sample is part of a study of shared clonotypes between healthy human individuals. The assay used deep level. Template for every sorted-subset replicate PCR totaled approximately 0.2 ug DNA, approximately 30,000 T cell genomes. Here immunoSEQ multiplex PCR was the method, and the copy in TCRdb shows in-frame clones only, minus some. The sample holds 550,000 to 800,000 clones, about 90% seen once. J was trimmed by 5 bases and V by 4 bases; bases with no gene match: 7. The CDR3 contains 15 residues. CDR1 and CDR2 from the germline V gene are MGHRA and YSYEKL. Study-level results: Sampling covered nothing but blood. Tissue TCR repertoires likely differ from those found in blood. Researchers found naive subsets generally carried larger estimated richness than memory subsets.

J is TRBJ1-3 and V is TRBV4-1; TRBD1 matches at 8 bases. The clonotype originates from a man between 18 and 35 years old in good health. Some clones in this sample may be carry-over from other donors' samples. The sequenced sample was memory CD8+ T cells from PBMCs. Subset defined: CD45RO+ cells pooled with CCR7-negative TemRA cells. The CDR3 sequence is CASSPLWTGRNTIYF. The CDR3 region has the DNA TGCGCCAGCAGCCCCCTTTGGACAGGGAGAAACACCATATATTTT.